One and the same sample provided the 13 T cell receptor beta chains below, sequenced in a study of T cell responses to AZD1222 COVID-19 vaccine (dated by TCRdb to about 2021). Library construction relied on the immunoSEQ multiplex PCR assay. TCRdb took this table from immuneACCESS and kept in-frame rearrangements with V and J called. Such tables lack part of the clones; where checked against another copy, unresolved V genes explain under half of the gap, and the rest is unexplained. The sample has 120,000 to 150,000 clones on record, roughly 90% of them singletons. In total, the top ten clones hold roughly 1.5% of the sample. In light of the paper, this sample's time point label describes: about 28 days (+/-7) after the second vaccine dose. The sequences come from peripheral blood, collected 28 days after the second AZD1222 dose. The source of these receptors is an adult who received the AZD1222 COVID-19 vaccine.

The V gene is TRBV7-3, the J gene TRBJ1-1, with TRBD1 matching 7 bases. The germline V gene encodes CDR1 SGHTA and CDR2 FQGTGA. CDR3 length: 14 residues. V dropped 4 bases and J dropped 2; count of bases not matched to a gene: 4. The CDR3 nucleotides read TGTGCCAGCAGCTCGGGACAGTCAAACACTGAAGCTTTCTTT. The encoded protein is CASSSGQSNTEAFF.

This sequence joins TRBV6-2 or TRBV6-3 and TRBJ1-6, with TRBD1 matching 7 bases. Trimming took 6 bases from V and 9 from J; bases not matched to a gene: 8. CDR3 length: 14 residues. Germline CDR1 reads MNHEY; CDR2 reads SVGEGT. CDR3 loop: CASSPRGPSSPLHF. For the CDR3, the DNA is TGTGCCAGCAGCCCGAGGGGGCCAAGTTCACCCCTCCACTTT.

The chain combines TRBV6-6 with TRBJ2-3; 13 bases are shared with TRBD2. Germline-derived CDR1 and CDR2 are MNHNY and SVGAGI (reference sequence). This CDR3 spans 17 amino acids. V gave up 5 bases and J gave up 0 bases; unmatched junction bases: 5. The CDR3 bases are TGTGCCAGCAGTCCCGGACTAGCGGGAGTTAGCACAGATACGCAGTATTTT. It codes for CASSPGLAGVSTDTQYF.

V usage is TRBV19 and J usage is TRBJ2-1; D ambiguous. The germline V gene has CDR1 LNHDA and CDR2 SQIVND (reference sequence). This CDR3 has 16 amino acids. Trimming removed 0 bases from V and 0 bases from J, with 9 bases in between. CDR3 in DNA: TGTGCCAGTAGTATAGAGGCTCCGAGCTCCTACAATGAGCAGTTCTTC. This sequence encodes CASSIEAPSSYNEQFF.

The V and J genes are TRBV19 and TRBJ1-5; D is uncertain. Germline V gene data show CDR1 as LNHDA and CDR2 as SQIVND (reference sequence). This CDR3 has 17 amino acids. Trimming left V 0 bases short and J 0 bases short, with 12 bases between. The CDR3 loop reads CASSIDLGGGSNQPQHF. In DNA, the CDR3 is TGTGCCAGTAGTATAGATCTTGGCGGTGGTAGCAATCAGCCCCAGCATTTT.

The chain recombines TRBV3-1 (or the pseudogene TRBV3-2) with TRBJ2-3; TRBD2 agrees at 12 bases. CDR1 is LGHDT and CDR2 is YNNKEL in the germline V gene (reference sequence). V was clipped by 1 base and J by 2 bases; unmatched bases: 16. The CDR3 spans 21 residues. CDR3 in DNA: TGTGCCAGCAGCCAAGCCCACCACTCCTGGACTAGCGGGGTCACCACAGATACGCAGTATTTT. It codes for CASSQAHHSWTSGVTTDTQYF.

The genes are TRBV4-2 and TRBJ1-5; D not resolved. V dropped 1 base and J dropped 5 bases, with 9 bases sitting between them. The CDR3 is 14 residues long. Germline-derived CDR1 and CDR2 are LGHNA and YNFKEQ. This CDR3 is CASSQVSTDQPQHF. The CDR3 DNA follows: TGTGCCAGCAGCCAAGTCAGCACTGATCAGCCCCAGCATTTT.

The V and J genes are TRBV4-2 and TRBJ1-3; D gene ambiguous. Germline assignment: CDR1 LGHNA and CDR2 YNFKEQ. CDR3 size: 15 residues. Between the trimmed V and J ends, which lost 3 bases and 4 bases, there was a span of 13 bases. The CDR3 reads CASSQSGNTGNTIYF. The DNA for the CDR3 is TGTGCCAGCAGCCAGTCGGGAAATACGGGAAACACCATATATTTT.

The chain employs TRBV10-3 and TRBJ1-2; D is undetermined. CDR1 and CDR2 from the germline V gene are ENHRY and SYGVKD. This CDR3 region has 14 residues. V lost 10 bases and J 4 bases, leaving 19 bases between the germline ends. This chain's CDR3 is CATRGPVPSYGYTF. The DNA of the CDR3 is TGTGCCACCCGAGGGCCAGTACCTAGCTATGGCTACACCTTC.

This chain joins TRBV7-2 and TRBJ1-4, with D perhaps matching TRBD1 (6 bases). From germline, CDR1 is SGHTA and CDR2 FQGNSA. Trimming pared 7 bases from V and 2 bases from J, leaving 11 bases between. This CDR3 is 14 amino acids long. In DNA form, the CDR3 reads TGTGCCAGCAAACGGACAGAGACTAATGAAAAACTGTTTTTT. Its translation: CASKRTETNEKLFF.

The V and J genes are TRBV5-8 and TRBJ1-4; TRBD1 might be the D (6 bases). The CDR3 runs to 15 residues. Germline values: CDR1 SGHTS, CDR2 YDEGEE. The V end lost 2 bases, the J end lost 5 bases, and 13 bases lay between the germline ends. CDR3 nucleotide sequence: TGTGCCAGCAGCTTTGATCTGGGGGGCAATGAAAAACTGTTTTTT. Amino acids: CASSFDLGGNEKLFF.

The chain uses TRBV6-2 or TRBV6-3 and TRBJ1-4, with 8 bases that match TRBD1. Germline V gene lookup returns CDR1 MNHEY and CDR2 SVGEGT. Germline trimming cut 5 bases from V and 8 bases from J; bases unmatched to any gene: 7. The CDR3 is 14 amino acids. The chain's CDR3 is CASSDRGPREKLFF. The CDR3 DNA is TGTGCCAGCAGTGACAGGGGTCCCCGCGAAAAACTGTTTTTT.

The chain combines TRBV7-9 with TRBJ2-2; TRBD2 aligns across 14 bases. Germline V gene data show CDR1 as SEHNR and CDR2 as FQNEAQ (reference sequence). The CDR3 has 15 amino acids. V lost 10 bases, J lost 7 bases, and 8 bases stayed unmatched. This CDR3 is CATRGGLAGGGELFF. As DNA, the CDR3 is TGTGCCACCCGGGGCGGACTAGCGGGAGGCGGGGAGCTGTTTTTT.